The rows below give T cell receptor beta chains drawn from one sample of a study of T cell responses to AZD1222 COVID-19 vaccine. Generated by immunoSEQ multiplex PCR, the TCRdb table keeps only in-frame clones and is missing some. The sample consists of 120,000 or so clones, approximately 90% of them appearing once. Sequencing was performed on peripheral blood, taken 28 days after the second dose of the MenACWY control vaccine. The receptors here all came from an adult who received the MenACWY meningococcal vaccine as a control. CDR3s include the opening cysteine and the closing phenylalanine or tryptophan. D genes are given only for firm matches. A row's size may be missing; if present it is once, few, many or a size class.

clone size,D gene,J gene,V gene,CDR3 protein,CDR3 DNA
-,-,TRBJ2-5,TRBV6-5,CASSYSGQQETQYF,TGTGCCAGCAGTTACTCCGGACAGCAAGAGACCCAGTACTTC
-,TRBD2,TRBJ2-1,TRBV18,CASSPQTSGSSYNEQFF,TGTGCCAGCTCACCTCAGACTAGCGGGAGCTCCTACAATGAGCAGTTCTTC
-,-,TRBJ2-3,TRBV28,CASTKGGQRTDTQYF,TGTGCCAGCACCAAGGGGGGACAGCGCACAGATACGCAGTATTTT
-,TRBD2,TRBJ2-3,TRBV5-6,CASSLDLAGDADTQYF,TGTGCCAGCAGCTTGGACCTAGCGGGAGATGCAGATACGCAGTATTTT
-,TRBD1,TRBJ2-7,TRBV11-3,CASSGTGLTYEQYF,TGTGCCAGCAGTGGGACAGGACTAACCTACGAGCAGTACTTC
-,-,TRBJ1-5,TRBV12-3/TRBV12-4,CASSPPDQPQHF,TGTGCCAGCAGTCCCCCCGATCAGCCCCAGCATTTT
-,TRBD2,TRBJ2-1,TRBV7-9,CASSLALASGGAGFF,TGTGCCAGCAGCTTAGCGCTGGCTAGCGGGGGGGCCGGGTTCTTC
-,-,TRBJ2-2,TRBV2,CASSPGGIETGELFF,TGTGCCAGCAGTCCGGGGGGCATAGAGACCGGGGAGCTGTTTTTT
once,-,TRBJ1-6,TRBV6-5,CASSYQEGRNSPLHF,TGTGCCAGCAGTTACCAGGAAGGGAGAAATTCACCCCTCCACTTT
-,-,TRBJ2-7,TRBV18,CASSPPSLGEQYF,TGTGCCAGCTCACCACCGAGCCTGGGCGAGCAGTACTTC
-,-,TRBJ1-2,TRBV27,CASSLRVGYGYTF,TGTGCCAGCAGTTTAAGGGTGGGCTATGGCTACACCTTC
-,-,TRBJ2-7,TRBV2,CASAGAYEQYF,TGTGCCAGCGCAGGGGCCTACGAGCAGTACTTC
-,-,TRBJ1-3,TRBV3-1/TRBV3-2,CASGFLDSGNTIYF,TGTGCCAGCGGGTTCTTGGATTCTGGAAACACCATATATTTT
-,-,TRBJ1-1,TRBV28,CASSFRGHKTEAFF,TGTGCCAGCAGTTTCCGGGGCCACAAGACTGAAGCTTTCTTT
few,TRBD1,TRBJ1-6,TRBV7-9,CASSLGTVNSPLHF,TGTGCCAGCAGCCTAGGGACAGTAAATTCACCCCTCCACTTT
-,TRBD2,TRBJ2-7,TRBV6-1,CASSGRPAGGTYEQYF,TGTGCCAGCAGTGGCCGGCCAGCGGGAGGGACCTACGAGCAGTACTTC
-,-,TRBJ1-6,TRBV25-1,CASSEVRPLLNSPLHF,TGTGCCAGCAGTGAAGTACGGCCCCTCCTTAATTCACCCCTCCACTTT
once,-,TRBJ1-6,TRBV7-2,CASSWGRGYNSPLHF,TGTGCCAGCAGCTGGGGGCGGGGGTATAATTCACCCCTCCACTTT
-,-,TRBJ1-2,TRBV7-9,CASSSQGIGYGYTF,TGTGCCAGCAGCTCCCAGGGGATTGGGTATGGCTACACCTTC
-,-,TRBJ2-3,TRBV7-9,CASSLDGGTTRGTQYF,TGTGCCAGCAGCTTGGACGGGGGAACTACACGGGGTACGCAGTATTTT
-,TRBD1,TRBJ1-6,TRBV27,CASATGGFYNSPLHF,TGTGCCAGCGCGACAGGGGGGTTTTATAATTCACCCCTCCACTTT
once,-,TRBJ1-2,TRBV28,CASSLSPGVNYGYTF,TGTGCCAGCAGTTTAAGTCCAGGCGTCAACTATGGCTACACCTTC
-,TRBD1,TRBJ2-5,TRBV27,CASSLKPGQPQGTQYF,TGTGCCAGCAGTTTGAAGCCGGGACAGCCACAGGGGACCCAGTACTTC
-,TRBD2,TRBJ2-7,TRBV27,CASSRLAGAYEQYF,TGTGCCAGCAGCAGACTAGCGGGAGCCTACGAGCAGTACTTC
-,TRBD1,TRBJ1-4,TRBV28,CASSSGGQNNEKLFF,TGTGCCAGCAGCTCCGGGGGACAGAATAATGAAAAACTGTTTTTT
-,-,TRBJ1-4,TRBV14,CASSQGGAGTNEKLFF,TGTGCCAGCAGCCAAGGAGGGGCGGGTACTAATGAAAAACTGTTTTTT
once,TRBD1,TRBJ2-5,TRBV5-8,CASKGQGIQETQYF,TGTGCCAGCAAAGGACAGGGAATCCAAGAGACCCAGTACTTC
-,-,TRBJ2-2,TRBV30,CAWSEVFPAGELFF,TGTGCCTGGAGTGAAGTTTTCCCTGCCGGGGAGCTGTTTTTT
-,-,TRBJ2-2,TRBV11-2,CASSLVKGKGTTGELFF,TGTGCCAGCAGCTTAGTAAAGGGGAAGGGGACCACCGGGGAGCTGTTTTTT